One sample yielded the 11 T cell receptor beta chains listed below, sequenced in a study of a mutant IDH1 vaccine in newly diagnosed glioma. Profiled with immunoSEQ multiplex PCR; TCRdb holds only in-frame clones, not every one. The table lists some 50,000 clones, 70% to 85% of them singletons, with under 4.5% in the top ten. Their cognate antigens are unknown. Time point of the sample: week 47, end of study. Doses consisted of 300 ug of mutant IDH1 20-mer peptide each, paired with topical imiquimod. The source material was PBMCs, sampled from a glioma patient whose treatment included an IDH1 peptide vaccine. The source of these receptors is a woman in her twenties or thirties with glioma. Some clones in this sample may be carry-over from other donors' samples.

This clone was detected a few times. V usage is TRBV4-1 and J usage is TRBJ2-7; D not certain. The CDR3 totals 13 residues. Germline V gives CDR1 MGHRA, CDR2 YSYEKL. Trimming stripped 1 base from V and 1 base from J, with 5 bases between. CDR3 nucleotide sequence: TGCGCCAGCAGCCAAGGATTATCCTACGAGCAGTACTTC. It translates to CASSQGLSYEQYF.

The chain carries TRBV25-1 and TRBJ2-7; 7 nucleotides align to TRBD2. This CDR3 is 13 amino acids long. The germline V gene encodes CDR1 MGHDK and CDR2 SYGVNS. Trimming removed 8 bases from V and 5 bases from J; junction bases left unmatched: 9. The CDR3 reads CASRNGTTDEQYF. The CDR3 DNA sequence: TGTGCCAGCCGAAACGGGACTACGGACGAGCAGTACTTC.

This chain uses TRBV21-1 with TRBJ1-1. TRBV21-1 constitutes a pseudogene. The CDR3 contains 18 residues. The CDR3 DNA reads TGTGCCAGCAGCAAAGCGAGGCGGGGGGGTCCCGAAAACACTGAAGCTTTCTTT. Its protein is CASSKARRGGPENTEAFF.

As DNA, the CDR3 is TGTGCCAGCAGCTTAAGTGGGACTCCCACCGGGGAGCTGTTTTTT. Translation gives CASSLSGTPTGELFF. The rearrangement links TRBV11-2 to TRBJ2-2, with D possibly being TRBD2 (6 bases). V dropped 2 bases and J dropped 4 bases, with 11 bases sitting between them. CDR3 length: 15 residues. CDR1 is SGHAT, CDR2 FQNNGV, per germline.

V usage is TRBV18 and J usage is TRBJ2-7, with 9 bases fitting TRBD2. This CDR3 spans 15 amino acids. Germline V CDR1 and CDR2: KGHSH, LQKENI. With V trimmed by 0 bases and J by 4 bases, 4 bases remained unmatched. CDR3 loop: CASSPPTSGVYEQYF. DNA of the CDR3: TGTGCCAGCTCACCACCGACTAGCGGAGTATACGAGCAGTACTTC.

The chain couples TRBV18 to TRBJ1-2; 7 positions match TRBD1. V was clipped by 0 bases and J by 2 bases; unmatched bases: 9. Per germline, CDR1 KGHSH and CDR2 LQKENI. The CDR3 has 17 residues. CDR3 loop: CASSPPDRPPYNYGYTF. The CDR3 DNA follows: TGTGCCAGCTCACCACCGGACAGGCCGCCATACAACTATGGCTACACCTTC.

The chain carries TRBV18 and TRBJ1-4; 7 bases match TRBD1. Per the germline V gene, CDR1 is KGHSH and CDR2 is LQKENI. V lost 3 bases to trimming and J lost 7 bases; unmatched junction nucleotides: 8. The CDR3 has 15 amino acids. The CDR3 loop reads CASSPWDRGVEKLFF. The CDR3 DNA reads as TGTGCCAGCTCACCCTGGGACAGAGGGGTTGAAAAACTGTTTTTT.

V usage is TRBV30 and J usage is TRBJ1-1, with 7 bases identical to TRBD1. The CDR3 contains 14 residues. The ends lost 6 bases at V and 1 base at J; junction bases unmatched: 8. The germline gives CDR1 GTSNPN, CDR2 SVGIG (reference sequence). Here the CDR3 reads CACYDGQENTEAFF. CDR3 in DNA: TGTGCCTGTTACGACGGACAGGAGAACACTGAAGCTTTCTTT. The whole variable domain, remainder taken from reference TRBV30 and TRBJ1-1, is SQTIHQWPATLVQPVGSPLSLECTVEGTSNPNLYWYRQAAGRGLQLLFYSVGIGQISSEVPQNLSASRPQDRQFILSSKKLLLSDSGFYLCACYDGQENTEAFFGQGTRLTVV.

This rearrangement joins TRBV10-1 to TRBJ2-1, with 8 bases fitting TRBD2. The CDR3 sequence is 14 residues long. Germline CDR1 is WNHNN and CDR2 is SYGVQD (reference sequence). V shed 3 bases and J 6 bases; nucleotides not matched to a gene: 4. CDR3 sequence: CASSDGTRANEQFF. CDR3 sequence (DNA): TGCGCCAGCAGTGACGGGACTAGGGCCAATGAGCAGTTCTTC.

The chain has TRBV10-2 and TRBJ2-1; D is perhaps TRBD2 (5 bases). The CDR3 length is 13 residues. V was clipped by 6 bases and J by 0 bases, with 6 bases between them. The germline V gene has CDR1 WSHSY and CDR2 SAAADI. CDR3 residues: CASRDFSYNEQFF. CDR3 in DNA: TGCGCCAGCAGGGACTTCTCCTACAATGAGCAGTTCTTC.

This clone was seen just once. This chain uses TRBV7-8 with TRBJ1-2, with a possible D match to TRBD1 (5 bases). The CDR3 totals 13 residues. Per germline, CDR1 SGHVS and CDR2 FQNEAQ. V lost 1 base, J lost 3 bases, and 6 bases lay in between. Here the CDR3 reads CASSLEGHYGYTF. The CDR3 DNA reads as TGTGCCAGCAGCTTAGAGGGACACTATGGCTACACCTTC.